This T cell receptor beta chain came from a study of blood T cell repertoires in COVID-19. Study-wide background: Sample material is recorded as cDNA or gDNA derived from T cells, B-cell-depleted T cells, or PBMCs.

V lost 3 bases to trimming and J lost 2 bases, with 14 bases between them. The CDR3 is 15 residues long. Germline CDR1 and CDR2: SGDLS and YYNGEE. In the source study's methods: Estimation of nucleated cell counts was performed using reference gene primer amplification. The assay was immunoSEQ multiplex PCR, and TCRdb's table has in-frame clones only and misses some. That table gives V, J and clone size, and the DNA gave D and trimming. This sample carries 150,000 to 200,000 clones, approximately 80% of them seen once, and the ten largest clones take 10% to 15%. The chain joins TRBV9 to TRBJ2-5; tentative D call: TRBD2 (6 bases). The sample comprised peripheral blood. The receptor was derived from a woman older than 75 with COVID-19, enrolled during active disease. CDR3 loop: CASSGGGSGQETQYF. The CDR3 DNA reads TGTGCCAGCAGCGGGGGTGGTAGCGGACAAGAGACCCAGTACTTC.